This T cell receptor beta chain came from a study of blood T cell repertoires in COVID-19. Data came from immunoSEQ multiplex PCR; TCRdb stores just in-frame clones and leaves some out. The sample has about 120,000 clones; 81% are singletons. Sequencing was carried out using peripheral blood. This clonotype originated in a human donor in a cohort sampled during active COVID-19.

CDR3 DNA sequence: TGTGCCTGGACGCAGGGGAGTTTCGACACCGGGGAGCTGTTTTTT. It translates to CAWTQGSFDTGELFF. The chain has TRBV30 and TRBJ2-2, with TRBD1 as a possible D gene (6 bases). This CDR3 contains 15 residues. Trimming removed 4 bases from V and 3 bases from J, with 15 bases in between. Per the germline V gene, CDR1 is GTSNPN and CDR2 is SVGIG (reference sequence). The full variable domain, completed using reference TRBV30 and TRBJ2-2, is SQTIHQWPATLVQPVGSPLSLECTVEGTSNPNLYWYRQAAGRGLQLLFYSVGIGQISSEVPQNLSASRPQDRQFILSSKKLLLSDSGFYLCAWTQGSFDTGELFFGEGSRLTVL.